This T cell receptor beta chain was identified in a study of blood T cell repertoires in COVID-19. On the study more broadly: Sample material is recorded as cDNA or gDNA derived from T cells, B-cell-depleted T cells, or PBMCs.

Per the original data handling: Scientists estimated how many nucleated cells there were by amplifying reference gene primers. The data were produced by immunoSEQ multiplex PCR, yet TCRdb's version contains in-frame clones alone and is incomplete. That table is the source of V, J and clone size, and D and trimming were worked out from the DNA. The table has roughly 150,000 clones, roughly 93% seen once. The length of the CDR3 is 15 residues. CDR1 is SGHNT, CDR2 YYREEE, per germline (reference sequence). Trimming at V came to 0 bases and at J to 0 bases, leaving 1 base not matched to a gene. The chain is built from TRBV5-4 and TRBJ1-2; 8 bases map to TRBD1. The sample consisted of peripheral blood. This sequence originates from a man younger than 35 with COVID-19, enrolled during active disease. CDR3 nucleotide sequence: TGTGCCAGCAGCTTGGAACAGGGGGCTAACTATGGCTACACCTTC. Its protein is CASSLEQGANYGYTF.